The 22 T cell receptor beta chains below come from one sample, sequenced in a study of T cells in narcolepsy. TCRdb's table, derived via immunoSEQ multiplex PCR, lists solely in-frame clones and lacks some. The sample holds roughly 34,000 clones, roughly 80% seen once. The specimen sequenced was CD45RA- memory CD4+ T cells from PBMCs. Receptors were obtained from a human donor with narcolepsy.

This clone was detected only once. The chain combines TRBV19 with TRBJ1-6, with 7 bases aligning to TRBD1. Trimming removed 2 bases from V and 8 bases from J; junction bases left unmatched: 21. The CDR3 spans 20 residues. Germline V gives CDR1 LNHDA, CDR2 SQIVND (reference sequence). DNA of the CDR3: TGTGCCAGTAGTATAATGGCCGGGGGTGTTGGGACAGCCTTCCATTCACCCCTCCACTTT. Protein: CASSIMAGGVGTAFHSPLHF. The full variable domain, with the rest looked up from reference TRBV19 and TRBJ1-6, is DGGITQSPKYLFRKEGQNVTLSCEQNLNHDAMYWYRQDPGQGLRLIYYSQIVNDFQKGDIAEGYSVSREKKESFPLTVTSAQKNPTAFYLCASSIMAGGVGTAFHSPLHFGNGTRLTVT.

The chain carries TRBV7-6 and TRBJ2-5, with D possibly called TRBD1 or TRBD2 (6 bases each). The J call is uncertain, as TRBJ2-7 better fits the DNA end. CDR3 size: 16 residues. Germline loops: CDR1 SGHVS, CDR2 FNYEAQ. The CDR3 loop reads CASSLRPGGNYYEQYF. CDR3 in DNA: TGTGCCAGCAGCTTAAGGCCCGGGGGCAACTACTACGAGCAGTACTTC.

The V and J genes are TRBV27 and TRBJ1-3; 9 nucleotides agree with TRBD1. The CDR3 is 15 amino acids. CDR1 is MNHEY and CDR2 is SMNVEV in the germline V gene (reference sequence). The junction had 5 bases not matched to a gene; V was cut back by 5 bases and J by 3 bases. CDR3: CASSPRDRVGNTIYF. The CDR3 DNA follows: TGTGCCAGCAGTCCCCGGGACAGGGTTGGAAACACCATATATTTT.

V usage is TRBV6-4 and J usage is TRBJ1-2, with unresolved D. The CDR3 totals 12 residues. The V gene's germline CDR1 is MRHNA and CDR2 SNTAGT. Trimming removed 2 bases at V and 1 base at J, with 2 bases between. The CDR3 DNA is TGTGCCAGCAGTGACGGTAACTATGGCTACACCTTC. Translated, it gives CASSDGNYGYTF.

The gene calls are TRBV6-1 and TRBJ1-2; possibly TRBD1 for D (5 bases). The CDR3 consists of 15 residues. V was cut by 4 bases and J by 4 bases, with 16 bases left in between. CDR1 is MNHNS and CDR2 is SASEGT in the germline V gene. The CDR3 is CASSVVGGSGYGYTF. CDR3 sequence (DNA): TGTGCCAGCAGTGTCGTTGGGGGGTCGGGCTATGGCTACACCTTC.

The chain is built from TRBV29-1 and TRBJ1-1, with D perhaps TRBD1 (5 bases). Germline V gene sequence: CDR1 SQVTM, CDR2 ANQGSEA. Trimming stripped 7 bases from V and 4 bases from J, with 7 bases between. This CDR3 spans 10 amino acids. The CDR3 spells CSAQGTEAFF. For the CDR3, the DNA is TGCAGCGCTCAGGGCACTGAAGCTTTCTTT.

For the CDR3, the DNA is TGTGCCAGCAGTGGGTCTAGCGGGGGCAACAATGAGCAGTTCTTC. As protein: CASSGSSGGNNEQFF. This chain uses TRBV2 with TRBJ2-1, with 10 bases identical to TRBD2. Trimming cost V 4 bases and J 5 bases; bases outside gene matches: 5. CDR1 is SNHLY and CDR2 is FYNNEI in the germline V gene. This CDR3 is built from 15 residues.

The chain has TRBV7-9 and TRBJ1-1; no reliable D call. With 2 bases removed from V and 8 bases from J, the gap between germline ends came to 12 bases. The germline gives CDR1 SEHNR, CDR2 FQNEAQ (reference sequence). The CDR3 is made up of 13 amino acids. The CDR3 DNA reads TGTGCCAGCAGCTTACCCCCCGGAGACGAAGCTTTCTTT. As protein: CASSLPPGDEAFF.

This chain links TRBV5-4 with TRBJ1-1; D is uncertain. This CDR3 has 14 residues. The V end lost 4 bases, the J end lost 3 bases, and 13 bases lay between the germline ends. Germline CDR1 SGHNT, CDR2 YYREEE (reference sequence). The CDR3 DNA sequence: TGTGCCAGCAGCCCGTCGATAAGGGACACTGAAGCTTTCTTT. It encodes CASSPSIRDTEAFF.

This clone was counted between two and nine times. CDR3 nucleotide sequence: TGTGCCAGAAGCGGGACTTTAGCGGGGGGGAGCTCCTACGAGCAGTACGTC. Protein: CARSGTLAGGSSYEQYV. The V and J genes are TRBV5-3 and TRBJ2-7, with 11 bases matching TRBD2. TRBV5-3 is treated as an ORF (open reading frame) with a function not yet certain. This CDR3 is 17 amino acids long. V lost 4 bases and J lost 0; bases outside the gene matches: 9.

A single count supports this clone. The gene calls are TRBV4-3 and TRBJ2-7; 8 bases agree with TRBD2. This CDR3 region has 15 residues. Germline assignment: CDR1 LGHNA and CDR2 YSLEER. Losses at the gene ends were 10 bases for V and 1 base for J; bases not matched to a gene: 12. CDR3 protein: CATPKGSGGSYEQYV. In nucleotides, the CDR3 is TGCGCCACCCCAAAGGGGAGCGGGGGTTCCTACGAGCAGTACGTC.

This chain joins TRBV11-3 and TRBJ2-3, with D perhaps matching TRBD1 (6 bases). The germline gives CDR1 SGHNT, CDR2 YENEEA. CDR3 length: 16 residues. The V end lost 1 base, the J end lost 1 base, and 12 bases lay between the germline ends. The CDR3 coding sequence is TGTGCCAGCAGCTTAGGTACAGGGTTCGGCACAGATACGCAGTATTTT. Translating gives CASSLGTGFGTDTQYF.

As regards this clone: This sample also contains other DNA sequences that code for the same CDR3. The gene calls are TRBV5-6 and TRBJ1-1; D is perhaps TRBD1 (5 bases). CDR1 SGHDT and CDR2 YYEEEE come from the germline V gene. Trimming stripped 4 bases from V and 2 bases from J, with 18 bases between. The CDR3 covers 16 residues. CDR3 sequence (DNA): TGTGCCAGCAGCCCGGACCCAGGGCCCAGAAACACTGAAGCTTTCTTT. Its protein is CASSPDPGPRNTEAFF. The entire variable domain, with the rest obtained from reference TRBV5-6 and TRBJ1-1, is as follows: DAGVTQSPTHLIKTRGQQVTLRCSPKSGHDTVSWYQQALGQGPQFIFQYYEEEERQRGNFPDRFSGHQFPNYSSELNVNALLLGDSALYLCASSPDPGPRNTEAFFGQGTRLTVV.

CDR3 DNA sequence: TGTGCCAGCCGTCTCTCCATTATTAGCGGCAATGAGCAGTTCTTC. It encodes CASRLSIISGNEQFF. The chain links TRBV2 to TRBJ2-1, with D possibly matching TRBD2 (6 bases). Germline CDR1 SNHLY, CDR2 FYNNEI. The CDR3 consists of 15 residues. Trimming left V 8 bases short and J 6 bases short, with 20 bases between.

The V and J genes are TRBV6-5 and TRBJ2-3, with 8 bases that match TRBD1. The CDR3 has 13 amino acids. Looked up from germline, CDR1 is MNHEY and CDR2 is SVGAGI. V trimming: 5 bases; J trimming: 5 bases; junction bases outside the gene matches: 3. The CDR3 DNA follows: TGTGCCAGCAGTAAACAGGGGGTAGATACGCAGTATTTT. Translated, it gives CASSKQGVDTQYF.

This chain joins TRBV5-6 and TRBJ1-4; TRBD1 matches 8 bases. The V segment lost 9 bases and the J segment 8 bases; nucleotides outside the gene matches: 12. CDR1 is SGHDT, CDR2 YYEEEE, per germline. The CDR3 sequence is 14 residues long. CDR3 bases: TGTGCCAACAACCAGGACAGGGTCGGCGAAAAACTGTTTTTT. It is translated as CANNQDRVGEKLFF. Together with reference TRBV5-6 and TRBJ1-4, the CDR3 gives the full variable domain: DAGVTQSPTHLIKTRGQQVTLRCSPKSGHDTVSWYQQALGQGPQFIFQYYEEEERQRGNFPDRFSGHQFPNYSSELNVNALLLGDSALYLCANNQDRVGEKLFFGSGTQLSVL.

V and J are TRBV7-2 and TRBJ2-7, with D possibly matching TRBD2 (6 bases). CDR1 and CDR2 from the germline V gene are SGHTA and FQGNSA. The V and J ends lost 5 bases and 0 bases respectively, with 14 bases between them. The CDR3 has 15 amino acids. The CDR3 region is CASSLGTLSSYEQYF. CDR3 in DNA: TGTGCCAGCAGCCTCGGGACTTTAAGCTCCTACGAGCAGTACTTC.

A word on this clone: This likely comes from a read error, as the CDR3 has no conserved phenylalanine or tryptophan at its end. The CDR3 DNA follows: TGCGCCAGCAGCGTCGGGACAACGTCTCGGCCCGAGCAGTACGGC. Translated: CASSVGTTSRPEQYG. This sequence joins TRBV5-1 and TRBJ2-7, with D possibly TRBD1 on 6 matching bases. Trimming removed 4 bases at V and 6 bases at J, with 20 bases between. This CDR3 region has 15 residues. Germline CDR1 is SGHRS and CDR2 is YFSETQ.

The rearrangement links TRBV5-1 to TRBJ1-4; 7 nucleotides agree with TRBD1. Germline CDR1 reads SGHRS; CDR2 reads YFSETQ. After removal of 4 bases from V and 0 bases from J, the junction contained 9 bases not matched to a gene. The CDR3 runs 17 residues. CDR3 sequence reads: CASSLTGDHATNEKLFF. The CDR3 nucleotides are TGCGCCAGCAGCCTTACAGGGGACCATGCAACTAATGAAAAACTGTTTTTT.

CDR3 nucleotide sequence: TGTGCCAGCAGCCGGCAGGGTGGGACTGAAGCTTTCTTT. Its translation is CASSRQGGTEAFF. The genes are TRBV5-4 and TRBJ1-1; D is possibly TRBD1 (5 bases). The CDR3 covers 13 residues. Per the germline V gene, CDR1 is SGHNT and CDR2 is YYREEE (reference sequence). With 4 bases removed from V and 5 bases from J, the gap between germline ends came to 12 bases.

The sample holds one count of this clone. The chain combines TRBV7-2 with TRBJ2-7, with D hard to call. The ends were cut back, 3 bases at V and 0 bases at J, with 9 bases in the middle. This CDR3 comprises 14 residues. Germline CDR1 and CDR2: SGHTA and FQGNSA. Here the CDR3 reads CASSFGPSSYEQYF. The CDR3 coding sequence is TGTGCCAGCAGCTTTGGGCCGAGCTCCTACGAGCAGTACTTC.

The genes are TRBV19 and TRBJ2-3; 7 bases align to TRBD1. CDR1 LNHDA and CDR2 SQIVND come from the germline V gene (reference sequence). V trimming: 9 bases; J trimming: 2 bases; junction bases outside the gene matches: 11. This CDR3 is built from 15 residues. The CDR3 nucleotides read TGTGCCAGCCGAAAACCGGGACAGATCACAGATACGCAGTATTTT. It translates to CASRKPGQITDTQYF. Filled out from reference TRBV19 and TRBJ2-3, the complete variable domain reads DGGITQSPKYLFRKEGQNVTLSCEQNLNHDAMYWYRQDPGQGLRLIYYSQIVNDFQKGDIAEGYSVSREKKESFPLTVTSAQKNPTAFYLCASRKPGQITDTQYFGPGTRLTVL.